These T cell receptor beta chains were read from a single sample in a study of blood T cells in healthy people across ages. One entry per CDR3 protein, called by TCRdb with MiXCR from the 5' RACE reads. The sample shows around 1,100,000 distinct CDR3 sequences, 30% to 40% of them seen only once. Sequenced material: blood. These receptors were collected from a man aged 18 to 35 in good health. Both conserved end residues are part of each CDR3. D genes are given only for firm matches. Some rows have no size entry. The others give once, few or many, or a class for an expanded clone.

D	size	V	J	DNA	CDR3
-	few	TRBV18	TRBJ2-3	TGTGCCAGCTCCCGGGGGATTCCTAGCACAGATACGCAGTATTTT	CASSRGIPSTDTQYF
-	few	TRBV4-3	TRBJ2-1	TGCGCCAGCAGCCAAGAAATCTTTGAAAGCTCCTACAATGAGCAGTTCTTC	CASSQEIFESSYNEQFF
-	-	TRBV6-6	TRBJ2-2	TGTGCCAGCAGTTTTACTAGATCCGGGGAGCTGTTTTTT	CASSFTRSGELFF
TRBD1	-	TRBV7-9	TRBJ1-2	TGTGCCAGCAGCTTAATGAGGGGGCGGGATGGCTACACCTTC	CASSLMRGRDGYTF
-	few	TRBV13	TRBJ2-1	TGTGCCAGCAGCGTTAACTCCTACAATGAGCAGTTCTTC	CASSVNSYNEQFF
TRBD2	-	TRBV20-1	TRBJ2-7	TGCAGTGCCTCTAGCGGGGGCACCTACGAGCAGTACTTC	CSASSGGTYEQYF
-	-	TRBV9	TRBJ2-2	TGTGCCAGCAGCGTTTTCTTCGGGGAGCTGTTTTTT	CASSVFFGELFF
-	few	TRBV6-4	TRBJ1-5	TGTGCCAGCAGTCAAAGGAGGGGGAGGGGGCAGCCCCAGCATTTT	CASSQRRGRGQPQHF
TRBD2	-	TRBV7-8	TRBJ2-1	TGTGCCAGCAGCTTACCGACTAGCGGGGGTTCCTCCTACAATGAGCAGTTCTTC	CASSLPTSGGSSYNEQFF
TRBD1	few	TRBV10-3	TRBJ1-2	TGTGCCATCAGCACAACGGACAGGGTACAGGGCTACACCTTC	CAISTTDRVQGYTF
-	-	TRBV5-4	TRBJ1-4	TGTGCCAGCAGTTCGGGGATTTCTAATGAAAAACTGTTTTTT	CASSSGISNEKLFF
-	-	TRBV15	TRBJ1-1	TGTACCACCAGCAGGGGTGTGAACACTGAAGCTTTCTTT	CTTSRGVNTEAFF
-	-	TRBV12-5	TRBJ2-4	TGTGCTAGTGCTCTGAAGGGCGCCCCAGCCAAAAACATTCAGTACTTC	CASALKGAPAKNIQYF
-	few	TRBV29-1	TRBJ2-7	TGCAGCGTTGACAGTGAAGGCTACGAGCAGTACTTC	CSVDSEGYEQYF